The 25 T cell receptor beta chains reported below all come from one sample, sequenced in a study of siplizumab effects on memory and regulatory T cells. TCRdb's table, derived via immunoSEQ multiplex PCR, lists solely in-frame clones and lacks some. Of tens of thousands of clones listed, 80% to 95% are singletons. The source material was CD8+ T cells sorted from blood. These TCRs come from a human donor in good health.

The chain couples TRBV13 to TRBJ1-5; 7 bases line up with TRBD1. The CDR3 contains 15 residues. With V trimmed by 7 bases and J by 4 bases, 10 bases remained unmatched. Germline V gives CDR1 PRHDT, CDR2 FYEKMQ (reference sequence). The CDR3 sequence is CASTQGGGANQPQHF. CDR3 DNA: TGTGCCAGCACCCAGGGAGGGGGCGCGAATCAGCCCCAGCATTTT.

For the CDR3, the DNA is TGTGCCAGCAGCCGCCGGCAAGTTGGGGACACCGGGGAGCTGTTTTTT. As protein: CASSRRQVGDTGELFF. J is TRBJ2-2 and V is TRBV14, with unresolved D. From germline, CDR1 is SGHDN and CDR2 FVKESK. Trimming shortened V by 4 bases and J by 3 bases, and 15 bases separated the two germline ends. This CDR3 comprises 16 residues. The full variable domain, in which reference TRBV14 and TRBJ2-2 provide the parts outside the CDR3, is EAGVTQFPSHSVIEKGQTVTLRCDPISGHDNLYWYRRVMGKEIKFLLHFVKESKQDESGMPNNRFLAERTGGTYSTLKVQPAELEDSGVYFCASSRRQVGDTGELFFGEGSRLTVL.

This chain connects TRBV11-1 to TRBJ1-1; D not certain. From germline, CDR1 is SGHAT and CDR2 FQDESV (reference sequence). The CDR3 is 12 amino acids. V dropped 3 bases and J dropped 0 bases, with 2 bases sitting between them. The CDR3 protein is CASSFVNTEAFF. Here the CDR3 DNA reads TGTGCCAGCAGCTTCGTGAACACTGAAGCTTTCTTT.

The chain carries TRBV7-9 and TRBJ2-7, with a possible D match to TRBD1 (7 bases). Germline V gives CDR1 SEHNR, CDR2 FQNEAQ (reference sequence). Trimming shortened V by 8 bases and J by 2 bases, and 10 bases separated the two germline ends. This CDR3 is built from 12 residues. DNA of the CDR3: TGTGCCAGCCGCAGGGGGGCCTACGAGCAGTACTTC. It encodes CASRRGAYEQYF. The full variable domain, with the rest looked up from reference TRBV7-9 and TRBJ2-7, is DTGVSQNPRHKITKRGQNVTFRCDPISEHNRLYWYRQTLGQGPEFLTYFQNEAQLEKSRLLSDRFSAERPKGSFSTLEIQRTEQGDSAMYLCASRRGAYEQYFGPGTRLTVT.

The chain has TRBV27 and TRBJ2-5; D is unresolved. This CDR3 is 13 amino acids long. Germline CDR1 is MNHEY and CDR2 is SMNVEV (reference sequence). Trimming cost V 1 base and J 1 base, with 4 bases left between them. CDR3 coding DNA: TGTGCCAGCAGTTTATTGCCCCAAGAGACCCAGTACTTC. Protein product: CASSLLPQETQYF.

As concerns this clone: The same CDR3 can be traced to other DNA sequences in this sample. The chain combines TRBV2 with TRBJ1-1; no reliable D call. V was trimmed by 6 bases and J by 2 bases, leaving 7 bases between them. CDR1 and CDR2 (germline): SNHLY, FYNNEI. CDR3 length: 12 residues. The CDR3 region has the DNA TGTGCCAGCAGGCCGGGTAACACTGAAGCTTTCTTT. Its translation: CASRPGNTEAFF.

The chain uses TRBV30 and TRBJ1-2; D is ambiguous. V was cut by 2 bases and J by 2 bases, with 12 bases left in between. This CDR3 contains 14 residues. Germline assignment: CDR1 GTSNPN and CDR2 SVGIG (reference sequence). The CDR3 region is CAWSRTVGNYGYTF. In DNA form, the CDR3 reads TGTGCCTGGAGTCGGACGGTCGGGAACTATGGCTACACCTTC.

The chain combines TRBV27 with TRBJ2-7; TRBD2 aligns across 8 bases. Germline CDR1 MNHEY, CDR2 SMNVEV (reference sequence). V gave up 3 bases and J gave up 3 bases; unmatched junction bases: 4. The CDR3 spans 14 residues. The CDR3 here is CASSFSGGGYEQYF. CDR3 nucleotides: TGTGCCAGCAGTTTCAGCGGGGGCGGCTACGAGCAGTACTTC.

As to this clone: Germline and junction disagree at one end, which may indicate a read error. The sample carries other DNA sequences with the same CDR3. The chain is built from TRBV6-5 and TRBJ2-7, with D perhaps matching TRBD1 (6 bases). The CDR3 contains 15 residues. From germline, CDR1 is MNHEY and CDR2 SVGAGI. DNA of the CDR3: TGTGCCAGTAGTTACGAGGGGACATTGAAGTACGAGCAGTACTTC. It codes for CASSYEGTLKYEQYF.

This clone appeared once. V is TRBV19 and J is TRBJ1-2; D gene ambiguous. This CDR3 spans 14 amino acids. The germline V gene has CDR1 LNHDA and CDR2 SQIVND (reference sequence). V dropped 3 bases and J dropped 0 bases, with 8 bases sitting between them. CDR3 sequence reads: CASSILDTNYGYTF. CDR3 DNA sequence: TGTGCCAGTAGTATTTTGGATACTAACTATGGCTACACCTTC.

The V and J genes are TRBV5-5 and TRBJ1-2, with D possibly matching TRBD1 (5 bases). Germline CDR1 is SGHKS and CDR2 is YYEKEE (reference sequence). This CDR3 region has 14 residues. Between the trimmed V and J ends, which lost 2 bases and 3 bases, there was a span of 11 bases. For the CDR3, the DNA is TGTGCCAGCAGCTTTGCCTGGGGGGACTATGGCTACACCTTC. Translating gives CASSFAWGDYGYTF.

V gene TRBV27 combines with J gene TRBJ2-7, with D unclear. V was trimmed by 4 bases and J by 2 bases, leaving 6 bases between them. This CDR3 has 12 residues. Germline V CDR1 and CDR2: MNHEY, SMNVEV (reference sequence). The CDR3 protein is CASSSGAYEQYF. DNA for the CDR3: TGTGCCAGCAGTTCCGGAGCCTACGAGCAGTACTTC.

This sequence joins TRBV6-1 and TRBJ1-6; D gene uncertain. Germline CDR1 MNHNS, CDR2 SASEGT. The CDR3 has 13 amino acids. Trimming removed 6 bases at V and 14 bases at J, with 17 bases between. CDR3 sequence (DNA): TGTGCCAGCAGCCTAGATAACGGGTCTACCCTCCACTTT. It codes for CASSLDNGSTLHF.

The V call is TRBV27, the J call TRBJ1-4; no firm D call. V was shortened by 3 bases and J by 5 bases, with 10 bases between the two germline ends. The CDR3 runs to 14 residues. From germline, CDR1 is MNHEY and CDR2 SMNVEV (reference sequence). DNA of the CDR3: TGTGCCAGCAGTTTTTACAGAGACAATGAAAAACTGTTTTTT. Its protein product is CASSFYRDNEKLFF.

The V and J genes are TRBV19 and TRBJ2-1; D not resolved. The germline gives CDR1 LNHDA, CDR2 SQIVND (reference sequence). Trimming took off 8 bases at V and 14 bases at J, with 16 bases between the two ends. The CDR3 has 11 amino acids. Here the CDR3 DNA reads TGTGCCAGTCAGTACGGATACTCTAAGTTCTTC. Residues: CASQYGYSKFF.

This clone was detected once. J is TRBJ2-3 and V is TRBV27; 13 bases are shared with TRBD2. Germline CDR1 reads MNHEY; CDR2 reads SMNVEV (reference sequence). Trimming at V came to 11 bases and at J to 2 bases, leaving 10 bases not matched to a gene. The CDR3 contains 16 residues. The CDR3 region has the DNA TGTGCCTGCCAGTCGGGACTAGCGGGATTCACAGATACGCAGTATTTT. It yields the protein CACQSGLAGFTDTQYF.

In this sample, this clone turned up once. J is TRBJ2-1 and V is TRBV4-1; possible D gene TRBD1, 6 bases. This CDR3 contains 17 residues. Trimming took 0 bases from V and 2 from J, leaving 14 bases between them. Germline V gene sequence: CDR1 MGHRA, CDR2 YSYEKL. DNA for the CDR3: TGCGCCAGCAGCCAAGAAGGGAACAGGGCAACCTACAATGAGCAGTTCTTC. It is translated as CASSQEGNRATYNEQFF.

The chain couples TRBV10-3 to TRBJ2-3; 9 bases are shared with TRBD2. The V gene's germline CDR1 is ENHRY and CDR2 SYGVKD. The CDR3 contains 16 residues. J lost 4 bases, V lost 4 bases, and 9 bases had no gene match. The DNA of the CDR3 is TGTGCCATCAGTGTGGGGGTAGCGGGAGTTGCAGATACGCAGTATTTT. This gives the protein CAISVGVAGVADTQYF.

The chain joins TRBV4-1 to TRBJ1-1; D unclear. Germline CDR1 MGHRA, CDR2 YSYEKL. The CDR3 runs 15 residues. Between the trimmed V and J ends, which lost 3 bases and 3 bases, there was a span of 14 bases. Written as DNA, the CDR3 is TGCGCCAGCAGCCACGCGCGAGGGCTGGACACTGAAGCTTTCTTT. Protein: CASSHARGLDTEAFF.

Here the CDR3 reads CASSPGRERNNEQFF. As DNA, the CDR3 is TGTGCCAGCAGCCCGGGGCGGGAGAGGAACAATGAGCAGTTCTTC. The chain combines TRBV14 with TRBJ2-1; 7 bases map to TRBD2. J was trimmed by 5 bases and V by 4 bases; bases with no gene match: 8. The CDR3 covers 15 residues. Per the germline V gene, CDR1 is SGHDN and CDR2 is FVKESK.

The rearrangement links TRBV4-1 to TRBJ1-1, with 8 positions matching TRBD1. Germline V gene sequence: CDR1 MGHRA, CDR2 YSYEKL. The CDR3 is 18 amino acids. V shed 1 base and J 0 bases; nucleotides not matched to a gene: 10. CDR3 amino acids: CASSQVQGGKRLNTEAFF. The CDR3, as DNA: TGCGCCAGCAGCCAAGTACAGGGGGGGAAAAGATTGAACACTGAAGCTTTCTTT.

The gene calls are TRBV27 and TRBJ2-2, with D tentatively TRBD1 (6 bases). Germline lookup yields CDR1 MNHEY and CDR2 SMNVEV (reference sequence). Between the trimmed V and J ends, which lost 2 bases and 4 bases, there was a span of 11 bases. CDR3 size: 15 residues. CDR3: CASSLKQGSTGELFF. In DNA, the CDR3 is TGTGCCAGCAGTTTAAAACAGGGTAGCACCGGGGAGCTGTTTTTT.

The chain combines TRBV13 with TRBJ1-2; 7 nucleotides match TRBD1. The V and J ends lost 4 bases and 8 bases, in that order; junction bases with no gene match: 13. CDR3 length: 15 amino acids. Germline CDR1 PRHDT, CDR2 FYEKMQ (reference sequence). Written as DNA, the CDR3 is TGTGCCAGCAGCTCCCGGGACAGTCCTCCTCGGGGCTACACCTTC. Protein sequence: CASSSRDSPPRGYTF.

The rearrangement uses TRBV4-1 and TRBJ2-3; no clear D gene. V was shortened by 4 bases and J by 4 bases, with 18 bases between the two germline ends. CDR1 is MGHRA, CDR2 YSYEKL, per germline. The CDR3 consists of 16 residues. Here the CDR3 DNA reads TGCGCCAGCAGCCCCCCCGCCGACGGATCTCCAGATACGCAGTATTTT. Translating gives CASSPPADGSPDTQYF.

V and J are TRBV30 and TRBJ1-6; possible D gene TRBD1, 5 bases. The CDR3 is 14 amino acids. Per the germline V gene, CDR1 is GTSNPN and CDR2 is SVGIG (reference sequence). V gave up 1 base and J gave up 9 bases, with 13 bases separating them. CDR3 loop: CAWSARVPGSPLHF. The CDR3 DNA reads TGTGCCTGGAGTGCCAGGGTCCCGGGTTCACCCCTCCACTTT.